This T cell receptor (beta chain) emerged from a study of graft-versus-host responses after intestinal transplantation. About the study: Transplants given to recipients were multivisceral, liver-intestinal, or isolated intestinal. Recipients were all induced with anti-thymocyte globulin, then given tacrolimus and steroids for around 3 years. Study-level points and caveats: GvH clones turned up in recipient marrow; some had shown up first in ileum or blood. The study found high graft-versus-host to host-versus-graft clonal ratios in allografts of patients with graft-donor T cell macrochimerism.

As for this clone: The antigen remains unidentified.

The protocol was immunoSEQ multiplex PCR, while the TCRdb copy is restricted to in-frame clones and leaves out a portion. The sample holds around 15,000 clones, around 70% seen once. To release intraepithelial and lamina propria lymphocytes, the graft tissue was processed. V was cut by 0 bases and J by 3 bases, with 6 bases left in between. CDR3 length: 14 residues. The germline gives CDR1 MGHRA, CDR2 YSYEKL. Here the sequenced sample was ileum tissue, taken 14 days after transplant. The receptor was isolated from a human patient who received an intestinal transplant, so some T cells may come from the graft donor. The genes are TRBV4-1 and TRBJ2-1; tentatively, D is TRBD1 (5 bases). CDR3 nucleotide sequence: TGCGCCAGCAGCCAAGATCAGGGCTACAATGAGCAGTTCTTC. Translated, it gives CASSQDQGYNEQFF.